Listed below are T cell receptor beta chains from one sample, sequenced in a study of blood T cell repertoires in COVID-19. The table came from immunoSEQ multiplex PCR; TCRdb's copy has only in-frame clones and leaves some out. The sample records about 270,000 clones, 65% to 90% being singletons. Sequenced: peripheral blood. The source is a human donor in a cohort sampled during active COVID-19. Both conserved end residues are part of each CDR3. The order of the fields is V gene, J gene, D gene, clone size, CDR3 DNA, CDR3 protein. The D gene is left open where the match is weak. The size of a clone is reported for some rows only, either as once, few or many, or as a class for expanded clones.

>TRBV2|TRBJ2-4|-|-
TGTGCCAGCAGTGAATCAGAGGTTCTAGCCAAAAACATTCAGTACTTC
CASSESEVLAKNIQYF
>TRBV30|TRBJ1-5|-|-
TGTGCCTGGAGTCCGGGCGGACTGCCGAATCAGCCCCAGCATTTT
CAWSPGGLPNQPQHF
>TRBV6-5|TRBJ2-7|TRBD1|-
TGTGCCAGCAGGGGGGACAGAGTCTACGAGCAGTACTTC
CASRGDRVYEQYF
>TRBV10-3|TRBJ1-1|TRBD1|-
TGTGCCATCAGGACAGGGGGGAACACTGAAGCTTTCTTT
CAIRTGGNTEAFF
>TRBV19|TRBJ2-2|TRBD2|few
TGTGCCAGTAGTATGAGGCTAGCGGCGAACACCGGGGAGCTGTTTTTT
CASSMRLAANTGELFF
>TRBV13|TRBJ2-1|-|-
TGTGCCAGCAGCCCCCCCCTAGTCAATGAGCAGTTCTTC
CASSPPLVNEQFF
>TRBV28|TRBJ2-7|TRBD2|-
TGTGCCAGCAGTTCCAGGGCTGGCGGGAGGGCCCTCTCCTACGAGCAGTACTTC
CASSSRAGGRALSYEQYF
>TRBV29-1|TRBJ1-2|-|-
TGCAGCGTTGAGGAGTTGGAGTATATTGGCTACACCTTC
CSVEELEYIGYTF
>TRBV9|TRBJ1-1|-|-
TGTGCCAGCAGCGGAGGGAGCTTTTACACTGAAGCTTTCTTT
CASSGGSFYTEAFF
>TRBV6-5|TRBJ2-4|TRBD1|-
TGTGCCAGCCAACCGACAGGGAGAGCCAAAAACATTCAGTACTTC
CASQPTGRAKNIQYF
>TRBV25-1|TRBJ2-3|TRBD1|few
TGTGCCAGCAGTGGGGACAGGGGGCTTTACACAGATACGCAGTATTTT
CASSGDRGLYTDTQYF
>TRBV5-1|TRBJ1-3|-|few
TGCGCCAGCAGCTTGGAGGGCAGGGAGGACACCATATATTTT
CASSLEGREDTIYF
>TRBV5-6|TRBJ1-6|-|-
TGTGCCAGCAGCTTGGGTATGGCTAATTCACCCCTCCACTTT
CASSLGMANSPLHF
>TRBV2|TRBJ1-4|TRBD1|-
TGTGCCAGCAGTCACCATTCTTCCGGGACAGGGGATGAAAAACTGTTTTTT
CASSHHSSGTGDEKLFF
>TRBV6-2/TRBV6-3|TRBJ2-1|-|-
TGTGCCAGCAGTTATCTCCTCTCGGGAGCGAGCTCCTACAATGAGCAGTTCTTC
CASSYLLSGASSYNEQFF
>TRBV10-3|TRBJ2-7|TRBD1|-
TGTGCCATCAGCAGGGGACAGAAATCCTACGAGCAGTACTTC
CAISRGQKSYEQYF
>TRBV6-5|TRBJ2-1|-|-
TGTGCCAGCAGTCGGGGGAAGAATGAGCAGTTCTTC
CASSRGKNEQFF
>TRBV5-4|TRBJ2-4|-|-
TGTGCCAGCAGCTCAACCCGAAGAGGCAAAAACATTCAGTACTTC
CASSSTRRGKNIQYF
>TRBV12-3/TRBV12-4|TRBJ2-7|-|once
TGTGCCAGCAGCCCCTCGAGGTACGAGCAGTACTTC
CASSPSRYEQYF
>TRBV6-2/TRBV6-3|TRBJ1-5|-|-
TGTGCCAGCAGTTACCTTCCGGGTCAGCCCCAGCATTTT
CASSYLPGQPQHF
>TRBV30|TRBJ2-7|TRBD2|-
TGTGCCTGGAGGGGGTTCGCTAGCGGGAGAGGCGAGCAGTACTTC
CAWRGFASGRGEQYF
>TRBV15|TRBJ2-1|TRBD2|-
TGTGCCACCAGCAGAATGACTAGCGGCCGTAACAATGAGCAGTTCTTC
CATSRMTSGRNNEQFF
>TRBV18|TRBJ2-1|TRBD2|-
TGTGCCAGCTCACCAAGACTAGCGCGGGGAGGCAATGAGCAGTTCTTC
CASSPRLARGGNEQFF
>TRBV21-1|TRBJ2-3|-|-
TGTGCCAGCAGCGCCCAAAGACGTCCAGCGGGAGTTGCAGATACGCAGTATTTT
CASSAQRRPAGVADTQYF
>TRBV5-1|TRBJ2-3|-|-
TGCGCCAGCAGCTTGGGTTACGGACACACAGATACGCAGTATTTT
CASSLGYGHTDTQYF
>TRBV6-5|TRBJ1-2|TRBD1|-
TGTGCCAGCAATTCCGGGACAGGGGGCACCTATGGCTACACCTTC
CASNSGTGGTYGYTF
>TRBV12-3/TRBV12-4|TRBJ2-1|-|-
TGTGCCAGCAGGGGCGGGACCTCCAATGAGCAGTTCTTC
CASRGGTSNEQFF
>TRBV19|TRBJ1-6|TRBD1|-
TGTGCCAGTGCCCTCGTAACAGGGGGCAGTTCACCCCTCCACTTT
CASALVTGGSSPLHF
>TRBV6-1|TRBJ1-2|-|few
TGTGCCAGCAGTGATGCAGGCAGGGCGACCTCTAAAGCCTATGGCTACACCTTC
CASSDAGRATSKAYGYTF
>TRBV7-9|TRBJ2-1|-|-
TGTGCCAGCGGAGACAGGCGAAAGTCCTACAATGAGCAGTTCTTC
CASGDRRKSYNEQFF
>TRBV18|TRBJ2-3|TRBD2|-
TGTGCCAGCTCACGACTAGCGGGAGGCCTCCTCATCCAGGATACGCAGTATTTT
CASSRLAGGLLIQDTQYF
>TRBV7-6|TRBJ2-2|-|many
TGTGCCAGCCGAGAGGGCCTAGAGGTTATAGGGGAGCTGTTTTTT
CASREGLEVIGELFF
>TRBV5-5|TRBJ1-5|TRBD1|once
TGTGCCAGCAGCCAGGACAGGGATCAGCCCCAGCATTTT
CASSQDRDQPQHF
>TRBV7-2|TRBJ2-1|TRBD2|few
TGTGCCAGCAGCTTAGAGTCCGGAGGACTAGCGGGAGGAAGGAATGAGCAGTTCTTC
CASSLESGGLAGGRNEQFF
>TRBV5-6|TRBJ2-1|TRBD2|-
TGTGCCAGCAGCTTTAAAGGGACTATAAAAAATGAGCAGTTCTTC
CASSFKGTIKNEQFF
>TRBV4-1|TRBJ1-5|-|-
TGCGCCAGCAGCCAAGTGAGCGGGGTTCGGCAGCCCCAGCATTTT
CASSQVSGVRQPQHF
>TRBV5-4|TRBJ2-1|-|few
TGTGCCAGCAGCCCGTTGACAGCTCTCTCTATGGGGAATGAGCAGTTCTTC
CASSPLTALSMGNEQFF
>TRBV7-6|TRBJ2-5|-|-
TGTGCCAGCAAATCGGGGGAGACCCAGTACTTC
CASKSGETQYF
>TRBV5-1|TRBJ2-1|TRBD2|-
TGCGCCAGCAGCACGGGCCCGACTAGCGGGGACAATGAGCAGTTCTTC
CASSTGPTSGDNEQFF
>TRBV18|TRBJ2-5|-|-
TGTGCCAGCTCACCATTGAGAGGGAACCAAGAGACCCAGTACTTC
CASSPLRGNQETQYF
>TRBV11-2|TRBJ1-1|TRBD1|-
TGTGCCAGCAGCTCATACCGGGACAGGATAAACACTGAAGCTTTCTTT
CASSSYRDRINTEAFF
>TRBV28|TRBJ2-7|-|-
TGTGCCAGCAGTGGAAGACTAGGCTCCTACGAGCAGTACTTC
CASSGRLGSYEQYF
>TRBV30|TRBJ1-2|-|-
TGTGCCTGGAGTATTGCGACAGCCTATGGCTACACCTTC
CAWSIATAYGYTF